The 18 T cell receptor beta chains below all came from one sample that was sequenced in a study of cytomegalovirus exposure and HLA in healthy donors. The PCR employed 60 Vbeta primers together with 13 Jbeta primers. Sequenced by immunoSEQ multiplex PCR; TCRdb stores in-frame clones only, minus some. This sample contains around 150,000 clones. Source material: PBMCs. The receptors come from a woman between 55 and 75 years old in good health and CMV-seronegative.

The rearrangement links TRBV5-1 to TRBJ1-1; 8 positions agree with TRBD1. J lost 6 bases, V lost 3 bases, and 7 bases had no gene match. Germline V gene data show CDR1 as SGHRS and CDR2 as YFSETQ. The CDR3 is made up of 14 amino acids. The DNA of the CDR3 is TGCGCCAGCAGCTCGATGACAGGGGCTGCTGAAGCTTTCTTT. Its protein is CASSSMTGAAEAFF.

Worth noting for this clone: Distinct nucleotide sequences in the sample also encode this CDR3. The genes are TRBV4-2 and TRBJ2-5, with 7 bases fitting TRBD2. The CDR3 runs 14 residues. Germline lookup yields CDR1 LGHNA and CDR2 YNFKEQ. The junction had 1 base not matched to a gene; V was cut back by 0 bases and J by 3 bases. CDR3 in amino acids: CASSQELAEETQYF. The CDR3 coding sequence is TGTGCCAGCAGCCAAGAGCTAGCGGAAGAGACCCAGTACTTC.

The chain links TRBV27 to TRBJ2-4, with D possibly matching TRBD2 (5 bases). Germline V gene data show CDR1 as MNHEY and CDR2 as SMNVEV (reference sequence). The V and J ends lost 6 bases and 3 bases respectively, with 15 bases between them. The length of the CDR3 is 15 residues. DNA for the CDR3: TGTGCCAGCAGCCTTTCATGGGGAGTCAAAAACATTCAGTACTTC. Its translation is CASSLSWGVKNIQYF.

The chain joins TRBV7-6 to TRBJ1-1; 9 nucleotides agree with TRBD1. The CDR3 sequence is 12 residues long. Germline-derived CDR1 and CDR2 are SGHVS and FNYEAQ. The CDR3 spells CARTGEVGMAFF. CDR3 coding DNA: TGTGCACGGACAGGGGAGGTCGGGATGGCTTTCTTT.

The V and J genes are TRBV7-7 and TRBJ2-2; D remains unclear. This CDR3 has 13 amino acids. V lost 7 bases and J lost 6, with 12 bases in between. CDR1 is SSHAT, CDR2 FNYEAQ, per germline (reference sequence). The CDR3 region has the DNA TGTGCCAGCACCCCGGTCTACGCCGGGGAGCTGTTTTTT. Its translation: CASTPVYAGELFF.

The CDR3 DNA reads TGTGCCAGCAGTTTAGGGTTGGGACAGGGCGAAAGTCAGCCCCAGCATTTT. It is translated as CASSLGLGQGESQPQHF. V gene TRBV27 combines with J gene TRBJ1-5; 9 bases are shared with TRBD1. Looked up from germline, CDR1 is MNHEY and CDR2 is SMNVEV (reference sequence). This CDR3 has 17 residues. Trimming took 2 bases from V and 6 from J; bases not matched to a gene: 11.

The V call is TRBV5-1, the J call TRBJ2-6, with D possibly being TRBD2 (5 bases). V was trimmed by 5 bases and J by 5 bases, leaving 14 bases between them. From germline, CDR1 is SGHRS and CDR2 YFSETQ. The CDR3 has 15 amino acids. The CDR3 loop reads CASSLDWARANVLTF. The DNA for the CDR3 is TGCGCCAGCAGTCTGGACTGGGCGAGGGCCAACGTCCTGACTTTC.

This chain uses TRBV7-2 with TRBJ1-2, with D unclear. V lost 1 base and J lost 5, with 8 bases in between. The CDR3 extends over 13 amino acids. Germline CDR1 SGHTA, CDR2 FQGNSA. CDR3 coding DNA: TGTGCCAGCAGCTTAGAGCGAGGGTATGGCTACACCTTC. It yields the protein CASSLERGYGYTF. The complete variable domain, with remaining parts taken from reference TRBV7-2 and TRBJ1-2, reads GAGVSQSPSNKVTEKGKDVELRCDPISGHTALYWYRQSLGQGLEFLIYFQGNSAPDKSGLPSDRFSAERTGGSVSTLTIQRTQQEDSAVYLCASSLERGYGYTFGSGTRLTVV.

The V and J genes are TRBV6-6 and TRBJ1-1; D not resolved. V gave up 2 bases and J gave up 7 bases, with 5 bases separating them. Germline V CDR1 and CDR2: MNHNY, SVGAGI (reference sequence). The CDR3 loop spans 11 amino acids. The CDR3 loop is CASSYHIEAFF. As DNA, the CDR3 is TGTGCCAGCAGTTACCACATTGAAGCTTTCTTT.

The rearrangement uses TRBV9 and TRBJ1-2, with TRBD1 matching over 11 bases. There are 18 residues in the CDR3. Germline CDR1 SGDLS, CDR2 YYNGEE. J was trimmed by 5 bases and V by 3 bases; bases with no gene match: 15. CDR3 protein: CASSAQLAGQGARYGYTF. CDR3 DNA sequence: TGTGCCAGCAGCGCCCAATTGGCTGGACAGGGGGCGCGATATGGCTACACCTTC.

About this clone itself: One junction end disagrees with the germline gene, perhaps due to a read error. CDR3 sequence reads: CATALRQGNNSSLHF. The CDR3 nucleotides are TGTGCCACCGCTCTTAGACAGGGAAATAATTCATCCCTCCACTTT. The rearrangement links TRBV7-9 to TRBJ1-6; 7 positions agree with TRBD1. The CDR3 is 15 amino acids. Per germline, CDR1 SEHNR and CDR2 FQNEAQ (reference sequence).

This chain uses TRBV10-3 with TRBJ2-7; TRBD1 matches at 11 bases. From germline, CDR1 is ENHRY and CDR2 SYGVKD. Trimming at V came to 10 bases and at J to 3 bases, leaving 5 bases not matched to a gene. The CDR3 contains 13 residues. CDR3 coding DNA: TGTGCCACGGGGGGACAGGGGGTCTACGAGCAGTACTTC. It specifies CATGGQGVYEQYF.

This chain joins TRBV19 and TRBJ2-3; 11 bases line up with TRBD2. Germline assignment: CDR1 LNHDA and CDR2 SQIVND (reference sequence). CDR3 length: 16 amino acids. V gave up 4 bases and J gave up 1 base; unmatched junction bases: 4. CDR3 nucleotides: TGTGCCAGTAGTAGCGGGACTAGCGGACGCACAGATACGCAGTATTTT. Translating it yields CASSSGTSGRTDTQYF.

V and J are TRBV10-1 and TRBJ2-5; the match to TRBD2 covers 13 bases. Germline V gene sequence: CDR1 WNHNN, CDR2 SYGVQD (reference sequence). After removal of 2 bases from V and 5 bases from J, the junction contained 8 bases not matched to a gene. The CDR3 extends over 17 amino acids. In DNA form, the CDR3 reads TGCGCCAGCAGTGAGCGGGGGACTAGCGGGGTGGTTGAGACCCAGTACTTC. This gives the protein CASSERGTSGVVETQYF.

The genes are TRBV7-2 and TRBJ2-7, with TRBD2 as a possible D gene (5 bases). The CDR3 length is 12 residues. Per germline, CDR1 SGHTA and CDR2 FQGNSA. The V gene lost 4 bases and the J gene lost 6 bases, with 10 bases spanning the gap. The CDR3 bases are TGTGCCAGCAGCTCCACTCTAGCCGAGCAGTACTTC. Translating it yields CASSSTLAEQYF.

The chain couples TRBV7-8 to TRBJ1-2; D uncertain. CDR3 size: 18 residues. The ends were cut back, 1 base at V and 1 base at J, with 19 bases in the middle. Per germline, CDR1 SGHVS and CDR2 FQNEAQ. CDR3: CASSLVWPGRPSNYGYTF. The CDR3 nucleotides are TGTGCCAGCAGCTTAGTCTGGCCTGGCAGGCCAAGTAACTATGGCTACACCTTC.

The chain couples TRBV7-6 to TRBJ2-1, with TRBD2 matching 7 bases. Germline CDR1 is SGHVS and CDR2 is FNYEAQ. This CDR3 spans 15 amino acids. Unmatched junction bases numbered 14, after V lost 5 bases and J lost 10 bases. The CDR3 loop reads CASSPRLAGEEEQFF. The CDR3 region has the DNA TGTGCCAGCAGCCCAAGACTAGCCGGAGAAGAGGAGCAGTTCTTC.

The rearrangement joins TRBV6-5 to TRBJ1-2; D not resolved. The CDR3 has 13 amino acids. CDR1 is MNHEY and CDR2 is SVGAGI in the germline V gene. Deletions cut 6 bases from V and 0 bases from J, with 8 bases between. The CDR3 spells CASRQTTNYGYTF. In nucleotides, the CDR3 is TGTGCCAGCAGACAGACAACTAACTATGGCTACACCTTC.